Listed here are 30 T cell receptor beta chains from one sample, sequenced in a study of T cell clonotyping in hematopoietic cell transplantation. TCRdb keeps only in-frame clones here, not all; method: immunoSEQ multiplex PCR. The sample lists some 13,000 clones; about 60% were seen once. Specimen: PBMCs. These receptors came from a human donor who either received an allogeneic hematopoietic cell transplant for a myeloid malignancy or was a related donor (not recorded which). Some clones in this sample may be carry-over from other donors' samples.

The gene calls are TRBV4-3 and TRBJ2-7; 9 bases line up with TRBD2. The CDR3 loop spans 16 amino acids. Germline V gene data show CDR1 as LGHNA and CDR2 as YSLEER. Trimming cost V 1 base and J 0 bases; bases outside gene matches: 4. In DNA, the CDR3 is TGCGCCAGCAGCCAAGCTATTAGCGGGAGCTCCTACGAGCAGTACTTC. Translation: CASSQAISGSSYEQYF.

This chain connects TRBV6-5 to TRBJ2-7; 7 bases are shared with TRBD1. V lost 6 bases to trimming and J lost 6 bases; unmatched junction nucleotides: 14. From germline, CDR1 is MNHEY and CDR2 SVGAGI. The CDR3 runs to 15 residues. CDR3 residues: CASSPATGTAIEQYF. CDR3 nucleotide sequence: TGTGCCAGCAGCCCCGCGACAGGGACGGCTATCGAGCAGTACTTC.

The chain recombines TRBV30 with TRBJ2-2; D is ambiguous. The V end was cut by 2 bases, the J end by 1 base, with 17 bases between. This CDR3 region has 17 residues. In germline, CDR1 is GTSNPN, CDR2 SVGIG (reference sequence). The CDR3 here is CAWSPLLRQENTGELFF. The CDR3 DNA reads as TGTGCCTGGAGTCCCCTCTTGAGGCAGGAGAACACCGGGGAGCTGTTTTTT.

A single count supports this clone. The CDR3 nucleotides read TGTGCCTGGAGTGTCCGGTGGACAGTAAACTATGGCTACACCTTC. It encodes CAWSVRWTVNYGYTF. The V and J genes are TRBV30 and TRBJ1-2, with D maybe TRBD1 (6 bases). The germline gives CDR1 GTSNPN, CDR2 SVGIG (reference sequence). The CDR3 has 15 residues. The V end was cut by 0 bases, the J end by 2 bases, with 13 bases between.

The chain carries TRBV2 and TRBJ2-1, with D hard to call. This CDR3 spans 11 amino acids. Trimming shortened V by 5 bases and J by 5 bases, and 4 bases separated the two germline ends. Germline V gene lookup returns CDR1 SNHLY and CDR2 FYNNEI. The CDR3 region has the DNA TGTGCCAGCAGTTACGACAATGAGCAGTTCTTC. It specifies CASSYDNEQFF.

This clone was seen a few times. J is TRBJ2-5 and V is TRBV7-9, with D perhaps matching TRBD2 (5 bases). This CDR3 has 14 residues. Per the germline V gene, CDR1 is SEHNR and CDR2 is FQNEAQ (reference sequence). V lost 1 base and J 3 bases, leaving 9 bases between the germline ends. CDR3 coding DNA: TGTGCCAGCAGCTTAGGAGGGATAGAAGAGACCCAGTACTTC. It encodes CASSLGGIEETQYF.

The chain links TRBV6-5 to TRBJ1-6; D is unclear. CDR3 length: 15 residues. V was shortened by 6 bases and J by 8 bases, with 17 bases between the two germline ends. Germline V gene data show CDR1 as MNHEY and CDR2 as SVGAGI. CDR3 bases: TGTGCCAGCAGCCCCCTTCTGGCCGGGGATTCACCCCTCCACTTT. Translating gives CASSPLLAGDSPLHF.

CDR3 sequence reads: CSVENSGYGYTF. CDR3 nucleotides: TGCAGCGTTGAAAATAGCGGCTATGGCTACACCTTC. The rearrangement joins TRBV29-1 to TRBJ1-2; D gene ambiguous. Germline CDR1 and CDR2: SQVTM and ANQGSEA. The V end was cut by 2 bases, the J end by 4 bases, with 8 bases between. The CDR3 is 12 residues long.

The chain joins TRBV29-1 to TRBJ2-3; 9 bases are shared with TRBD2. Trimming took 1 base from V and 6 from J; bases not matched to a gene: 14. The CDR3 is made up of 17 amino acids. Per germline, CDR1 SQVTM and CDR2 ANQGSEA. The CDR3 loop is CSVEGGEREAQWDTQYF. In DNA form, the CDR3 reads TGCAGCGTTGAAGGGGGTGAGCGGGAGGCCCAATGGGATACGCAGTATTTT.

This sequence joins TRBV7-2 and TRBJ2-3; 16 bases are a match to TRBD2. The CDR3 runs to 18 residues. V shed 1 base, J shed 3 bases, and the junction held 4 bases outside the gene matches. From germline, CDR1 is SGHTA and CDR2 FQGNSA. CDR3 coding DNA: TGTGCCAGCAGCTTAGAGGGACTAGCGGGGGGGCGTACAGATACGCAGTATTTT. It yields the protein CASSLEGLAGGRTDTQYF.

This clone was seen a handful of times. The rearrangement links TRBV6-5 to TRBJ1-2; a possible D gene is TRBD1 (6 bases). This CDR3 has 13 amino acids. Germline V gives CDR1 MNHEY, CDR2 SVGAGI. The ends were cut back, 6 bases at V and 2 bases at J, with 10 bases in the middle. CDR3 DNA sequence: TGTGCCAGCAGCGTGGACAGCAACTATGGCTACACCTTC. It translates to CASSVDSNYGYTF.

This chain connects TRBV5-1 to TRBJ2-5; TRBD1 matches 10 bases. The V and J ends lost 2 bases and 3 bases, in that order; junction bases with no gene match: 1. The CDR3 consists of 14 residues. Per germline, CDR1 SGHRS and CDR2 YFSETQ. The chain's CDR3 is CASSFGTGEETQYF. The CDR3 nucleotides are TGCGCCAGCAGCTTCGGGACAGGGGAAGAGACCCAGTACTTC.

The V call is TRBV19, the J call TRBJ2-1; 9 nucleotides line up with TRBD2. The CDR3 extends over 15 amino acids. Unmatched junction bases numbered 6, after V lost 8 bases and J lost 1 base. Germline V gives CDR1 LNHDA, CDR2 SQIVND (reference sequence). The CDR3 loop is CASAQTSGSYNEQFF. The CDR3 DNA is TGTGCCAGTGCCCAGACTAGCGGATCCTACAATGAGCAGTTCTTC.

The J gene is TRBJ2-7, the V gene TRBV6-6, with D possibly TRBD2 on 6 matching bases. V lost 0 bases and J lost 3, with 9 bases in between. The germline V gene encodes CDR1 MNHNY and CDR2 SVGAGI (reference sequence). The CDR3 runs 14 residues. This CDR3 is CASSYSPGVYEQYF. Here the CDR3 DNA reads TGTGCCAGCAGTTACTCGCCGGGGGTCTACGAGCAGTACTTC.

About this clone: One end of the junction fails to match germline, which may point to a read error. The V gene is TRBV9, the J gene TRBJ2-5; 7 bases align to TRBD1. There are 15 residues in the CDR3. Germline assignment: CDR1 SGDLS and CDR2 YYNGEE. The CDR3 is CAGSVGQGEMREQYF. The CDR3 DNA reads as TGTGCCGGCAGCGTAGGTCAGGGGGAAATGAGAGAGCAGTACTTC.

The rearrangement links TRBV6-5 to TRBJ1-2; perhaps TRBD1 as D (5 bases). CDR3 length equals 13 residues. V lost 6 bases and J 6 bases, leaving 14 bases between the germline ends. CDR1 and CDR2 (germline): MNHEY, SVGAGI. CDR3 residues: CASSDGGNHGYTF. CDR3 nucleotides: TGTGCCAGCAGCGACGGGGGAAATCATGGCTACACCTTC.

This chain uses TRBV5-4 with TRBJ2-5; 7 positions match TRBD1. This CDR3 contains 14 residues. Germline CDR1 reads SGHNT; CDR2 reads YYREEE (reference sequence). V shed 4 bases and J 7 bases; nucleotides not matched to a gene: 10. CDR3 amino acids: CASSEDRIPWTQYF. The CDR3, as DNA: TGTGCCAGCAGCGAGGACAGGATCCCATGGACCCAGTACTTC.

This chain uses TRBV29-1 with TRBJ1-1; possibly TRBD1 for D (6 bases). The CDR3 runs 13 residues. V was shortened by 7 bases and J by 0 bases, with 12 bases between the two germline ends. CDR1 is SQVTM and CDR2 is ANQGSEA in the germline V gene. CDR3 sequence: CSAYRAVNTEAFF. CDR3 bases: TGCAGCGCCTACAGGGCTGTGAACACTGAAGCTTTCTTT.

The chain carries TRBV6-6 and TRBJ2-4, with 7 bases aligning to TRBD1. The V segment lost 6 bases and the J segment 6 bases; nucleotides outside the gene matches: 8. Germline V gene data show CDR1 as MNHNY and CDR2 as SVGAGI (reference sequence). CDR3 size: 14 residues. CDR3 in amino acids: CASSPDRVINIQYF. The CDR3 nucleotides are TGTGCCAGCAGCCCAGACAGGGTGATAAACATTCAGTACTTC.

This clone was observed a handful of times. The rearrangement joins TRBV30 to TRBJ1-1; tentative D call: TRBD1 (6 bases). V was shortened by 2 bases and J by 0 bases, with 10 bases between the two germline ends. Germline CDR1 is GTSNPN and CDR2 is SVGIG (reference sequence). The CDR3 spans 14 residues. CDR3 coding DNA: TGTGCCTGGAGTCAAGACAGGTTGAACACTGAAGCTTTCTTT. Encoded protein: CAWSQDRLNTEAFF.

In its sample, this clone is large. This chain uses TRBV29-1 with TRBJ1-2; no clear D gene. Germline CDR1 SQVTM, CDR2 ANQGSEA. V shed 1 base and J shed 8 bases, with 5 bases lying between them. The CDR3 is made up of 10 amino acids. CDR3 DNA: TGCAGCGTTGAAGGGTTCGGCTACACCTTC. Protein sequence: CSVEGFGYTF.

The J gene is TRBJ2-4, the V gene TRBV14; 8 bases match TRBD1. Looked up from germline, CDR1 is SGHDN and CDR2 is FVKESK. This CDR3 is 14 amino acids long. J was trimmed by 7 bases and V by 4 bases; bases with no gene match: 6. In DNA, the CDR3 is TGTGCCAGCAGCCCTCGGACAGGGCCGAACATTCAGTACTTC. Protein: CASSPRTGPNIQYF.

The chain has TRBV7-9 and TRBJ1-2, with 9 nucleotides matching TRBD1. Germline trimming cut 5 bases from V and 3 bases from J; bases unmatched to any gene: 4. Germline assignment: CDR1 SEHNR and CDR2 FQNEAQ (reference sequence). CDR3 length: 14 amino acids. DNA of the CDR3: TGTGCCAGCAGCGCCGGGGACAGGGACTATGGCTACACCTTC. Protein: CASSAGDRDYGYTF.

The chain combines TRBV9 with TRBJ2-3; a weak D match, TRBD1 (5 bases). Germline loops: CDR1 SGDLS, CDR2 YYNGEE. Trimming pared 5 bases from V and 5 bases from J, leaving 15 bases between. The CDR3 length is 14 residues. This CDR3 reads CASSWASDRDTQYF. Here the CDR3 DNA reads TGTGCCAGCAGTTGGGCCAGCGACAGAGATACGCAGTATTTT.

There are a few counts of this clone. V is TRBV19 and J is TRBJ1-5; D remains unclear. The CDR3 totals 13 residues. V dropped 7 bases and J dropped 9 bases, with 16 bases sitting between them. Germline V gene sequence: CDR1 LNHDA, CDR2 SQIVND (reference sequence). For the CDR3, the DNA is TGTGCCAGTACTAGCGGGTTTCGGCTGCCCCAGCATTTT. Protein product: CASTSGFRLPQHF.

V and J are TRBV30 and TRBJ1-1; no clear D. Germline loops: CDR1 GTSNPN, CDR2 SVGIG (reference sequence). CDR3 length equals 14 residues. V was pared by 2 bases and J by 0 bases, with 10 bases between. DNA for the CDR3: TGTGCCTGGAGTATTCTGTTTATGAACACTGAAGCTTTCTTT. Translating gives CAWSILFMNTEAFF.

V and J are TRBV25-1 and TRBJ1-2, with D possibly matching TRBD1 (5 bases). Between the trimmed V and J ends, which lost 3 bases and 7 bases, there was a span of 18 bases. From germline, CDR1 is MGHDK and CDR2 SYGVNS. CDR3 length: 15 amino acids. The CDR3 nucleotides read TGTGCCAGCAGTGATTTTAGGGGAAGGTTGGGTGGCTACACCTTC. Amino acid sequence: CASSDFRGRLGGYTF.

This clone was counted between two and nine times. The J gene is TRBJ2-5, the V gene TRBV25-1; a weak D match, TRBD1 (6 bases). V lost 2 bases and J 5 bases, leaving 9 bases between the germline ends. The length of the CDR3 is 13 residues. The germline gives CDR1 MGHDK, CDR2 SYGVNS. The CDR3 sequence is CASSEQGKETQYF. CDR3 nucleotides: TGTGCCAGCAGTGAACAGGGGAAGGAGACCCAGTACTTC.

V is TRBV28 and J is TRBJ2-3, with TRBD2 identical over 7 bases. Germline V gives CDR1 MDHEN, CDR2 SYDVKM. The CDR3 contains 16 residues. V gave up 5 bases and J gave up 4 bases; unmatched junction bases: 12. CDR3 nucleotides: TGTGCCAGCAGTGTGGTTGGGGGGAGGGCCGCAGATACGCAGTATTTT. Its translation: CASSVVGGRAADTQYF. The variable domain in full, completed from reference TRBV28 and TRBJ2-3, reads DVKVTQSSRYLVKRTGEKVFLECVQDMDHENMFWYRQDPGLGLRLIYFSYDVKMKEKGDIPEGYSVSREKKERFSLILESASTNQTSMYLCASSVVGGRAADTQYFGPGTRLTVL.

The gene calls are TRBV30 and TRBJ2-2, with D unclear. Germline CDR1 GTSNPN, CDR2 SVGIG (reference sequence). Trimming pared 3 bases from V and 6 bases from J, leaving 2 bases between. The CDR3 totals 10 residues. The CDR3 region has the DNA TGTGCCTGGAGGGCCGGGGAGCTGTTTTTT. This gives the protein CAWRAGELFF.